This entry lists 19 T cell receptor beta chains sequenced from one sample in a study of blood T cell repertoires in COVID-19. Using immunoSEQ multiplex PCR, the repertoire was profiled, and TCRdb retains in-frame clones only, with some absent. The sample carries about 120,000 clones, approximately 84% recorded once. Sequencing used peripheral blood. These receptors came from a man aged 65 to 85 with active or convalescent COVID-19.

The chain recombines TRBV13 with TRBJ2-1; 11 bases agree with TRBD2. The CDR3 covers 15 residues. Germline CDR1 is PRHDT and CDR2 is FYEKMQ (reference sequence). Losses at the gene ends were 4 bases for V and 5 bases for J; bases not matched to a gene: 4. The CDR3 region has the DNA TGTGCCAGCAGCTCGAAACTAGCGGGAGACAATGAGCAGTTCTTC. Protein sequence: CASSSKLAGDNEQFF.

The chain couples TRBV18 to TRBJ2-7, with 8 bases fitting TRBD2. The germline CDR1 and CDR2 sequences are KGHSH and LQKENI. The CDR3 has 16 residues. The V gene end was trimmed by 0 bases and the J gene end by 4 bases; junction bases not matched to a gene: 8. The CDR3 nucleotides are TGTGCCAGCTCACCACCCATCCGGGAGGGCCTGTACGAGCAGTACTTC. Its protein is CASSPPIREGLYEQYF.

The CDR3 nucleotides read TGTGCCAGCAGCGGGACTAGCGGGAGCATAGGCTCCTACGAGCAGTACTTC. Amino acids: CASSGTSGSIGSYEQYF. This chain links TRBV28 with TRBJ2-7; TRBD2 agrees at 14 bases. The CDR3 sequence is 17 residues long. CDR1 and CDR2 from the germline V gene are MDHEN and SYDVKM. V was clipped by 6 bases and J by 0 bases; unmatched bases: 7.

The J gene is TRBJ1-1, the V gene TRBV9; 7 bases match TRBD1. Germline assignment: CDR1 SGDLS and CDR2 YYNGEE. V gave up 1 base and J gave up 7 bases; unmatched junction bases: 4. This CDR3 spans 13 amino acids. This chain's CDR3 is CASSVSQGGEAFF. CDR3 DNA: TGTGCCAGCAGCGTATCGCAGGGGGGTGAAGCTTTCTTT.

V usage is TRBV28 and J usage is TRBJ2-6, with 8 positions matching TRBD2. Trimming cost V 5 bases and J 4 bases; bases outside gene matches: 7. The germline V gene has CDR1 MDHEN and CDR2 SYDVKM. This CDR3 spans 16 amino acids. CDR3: CASSPAGGAGANVLTF. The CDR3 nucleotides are TGTGCCAGCAGTCCCGCGGGGGGAGCCGGGGCCAACGTCCTGACTTTC.

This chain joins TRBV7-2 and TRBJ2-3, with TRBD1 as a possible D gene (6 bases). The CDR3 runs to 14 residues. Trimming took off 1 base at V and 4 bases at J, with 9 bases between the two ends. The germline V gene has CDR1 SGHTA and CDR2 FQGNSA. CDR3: CASSLGTVPDTQYF. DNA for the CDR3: TGTGCCAGCAGCTTAGGGACAGTCCCAGATACGCAGTATTTT.

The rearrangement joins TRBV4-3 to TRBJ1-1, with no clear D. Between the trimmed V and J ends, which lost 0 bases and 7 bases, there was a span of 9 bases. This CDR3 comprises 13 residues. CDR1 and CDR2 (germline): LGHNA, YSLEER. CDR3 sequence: CASSQDRGGEAFF. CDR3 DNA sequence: TGCGCCAGCAGCCAAGATCGAGGAGGTGAAGCTTTCTTT.

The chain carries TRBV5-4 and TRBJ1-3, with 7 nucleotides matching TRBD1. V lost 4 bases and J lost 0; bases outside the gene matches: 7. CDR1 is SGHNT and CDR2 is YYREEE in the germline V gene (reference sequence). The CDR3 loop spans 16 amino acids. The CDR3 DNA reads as TGTGCCAGCAGCGTAGGACAGGCACTCTCTGGAAACACCATATATTTT. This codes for CASSVGQALSGNTIYF. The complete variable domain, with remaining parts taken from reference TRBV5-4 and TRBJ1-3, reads ETGVTQSPTHLIKTRGQQVTLRCSSQSGHNTVSWYQQALGQGPQFIFQYYREEENGRGNFPPRFSGLQFPNYSSELNVNALELDDSALYLCASSVGQALSGNTIYFGEGSWLTVV.

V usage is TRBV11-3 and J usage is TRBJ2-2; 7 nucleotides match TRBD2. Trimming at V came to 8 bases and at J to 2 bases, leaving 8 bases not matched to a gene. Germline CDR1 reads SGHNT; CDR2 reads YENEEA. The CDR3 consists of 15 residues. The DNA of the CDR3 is TGTGCCAGCGGGGAGGGCGGGATCAACACCGGGGAGCTGTTTTTT. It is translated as CASGEGGINTGELFF.

In nucleotides, the CDR3 is TGTGCCAGCAGGAACAGGAACACCGGGGAGCTGTTTTTT. Translation gives CASRNRNTGELFF. The genes are TRBV7-2 and TRBJ2-2; D not resolved. Germline V lookup: CDR1 SGHTA, CDR2 FQGNSA. V was cut by 6 bases and J by 1 base, with 6 bases left in between. The CDR3 is 13 amino acids.

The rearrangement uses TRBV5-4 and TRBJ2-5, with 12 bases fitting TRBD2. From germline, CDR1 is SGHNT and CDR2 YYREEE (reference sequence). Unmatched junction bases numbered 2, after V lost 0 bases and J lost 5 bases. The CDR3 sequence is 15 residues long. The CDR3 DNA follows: TGTGCCAGCAGCTTGGCTAGCGGGGGGGTGGAGACCCAGTACTTC. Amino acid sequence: CASSLASGGVETQYF.

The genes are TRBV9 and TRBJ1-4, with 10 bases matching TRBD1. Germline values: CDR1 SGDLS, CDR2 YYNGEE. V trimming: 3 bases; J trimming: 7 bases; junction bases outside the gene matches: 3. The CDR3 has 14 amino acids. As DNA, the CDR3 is TGTGCCAGCAGCGCCGGACAGGGGGGTGAAAAACTGTTTTTT. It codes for CASSAGQGGEKLFF.

The CDR3 nucleotides are TGTGCCAGCTCACCGCGAGCGGGGGCCTACGAGCAGTACTTC. This codes for CASSPRAGAYEQYF. The chain couples TRBV18 to TRBJ2-7; TRBD2 agrees at 8 bases. The junction had 3 bases not matched to a gene; V was cut back by 3 bases and J by 2 bases. Germline assignment: CDR1 KGHSH and CDR2 LQKENI. This CDR3 contains 14 residues.

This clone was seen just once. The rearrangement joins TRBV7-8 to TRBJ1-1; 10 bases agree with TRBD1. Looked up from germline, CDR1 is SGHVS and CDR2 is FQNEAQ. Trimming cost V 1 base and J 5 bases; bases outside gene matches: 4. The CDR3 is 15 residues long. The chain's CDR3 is CASSLGDRGHTEAFF. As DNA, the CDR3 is TGTGCCAGCAGCTTAGGAGACAGGGGGCATACTGAAGCTTTCTTT.

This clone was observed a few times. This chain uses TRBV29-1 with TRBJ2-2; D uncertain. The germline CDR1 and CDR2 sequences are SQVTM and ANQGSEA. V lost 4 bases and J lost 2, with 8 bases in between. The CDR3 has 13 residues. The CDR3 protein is CSVALENTGELFF. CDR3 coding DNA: TGCAGCGTTGCCCTAGAAAACACCGGGGAGCTGTTTTTT.

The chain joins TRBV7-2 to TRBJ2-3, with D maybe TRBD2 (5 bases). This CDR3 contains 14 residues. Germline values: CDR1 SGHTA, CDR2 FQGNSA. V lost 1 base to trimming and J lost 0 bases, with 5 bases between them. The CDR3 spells CASSLGTSTDTQYF. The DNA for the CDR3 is TGTGCCAGCAGCTTAGGGACTAGCACAGATACGCAGTATTTT.

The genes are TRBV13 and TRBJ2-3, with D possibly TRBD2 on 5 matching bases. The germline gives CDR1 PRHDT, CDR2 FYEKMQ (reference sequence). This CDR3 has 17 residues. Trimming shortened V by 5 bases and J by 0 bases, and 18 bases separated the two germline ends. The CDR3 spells CASSLPTGLMSTDTQYF. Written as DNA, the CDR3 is TGTGCCAGCAGCCTACCTACCGGACTGATGAGCACAGATACGCAGTATTTT.

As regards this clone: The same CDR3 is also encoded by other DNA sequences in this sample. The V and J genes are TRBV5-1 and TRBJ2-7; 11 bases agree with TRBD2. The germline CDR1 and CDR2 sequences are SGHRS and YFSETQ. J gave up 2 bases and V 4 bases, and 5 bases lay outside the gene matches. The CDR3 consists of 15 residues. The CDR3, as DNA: TGCGCCAGCAGCGAGGGACTAGCGGAAACCTACGAGCAGTACTTC. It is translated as CASSEGLAETYEQYF.

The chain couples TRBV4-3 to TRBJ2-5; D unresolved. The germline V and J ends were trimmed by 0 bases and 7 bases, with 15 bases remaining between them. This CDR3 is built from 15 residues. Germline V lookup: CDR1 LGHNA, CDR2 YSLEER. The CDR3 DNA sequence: TGCGCCAGCAGCCAAGATGGCAGTGTCGTAGCGACCCAGTACTTC. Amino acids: CASSQDGSVVATQYF.